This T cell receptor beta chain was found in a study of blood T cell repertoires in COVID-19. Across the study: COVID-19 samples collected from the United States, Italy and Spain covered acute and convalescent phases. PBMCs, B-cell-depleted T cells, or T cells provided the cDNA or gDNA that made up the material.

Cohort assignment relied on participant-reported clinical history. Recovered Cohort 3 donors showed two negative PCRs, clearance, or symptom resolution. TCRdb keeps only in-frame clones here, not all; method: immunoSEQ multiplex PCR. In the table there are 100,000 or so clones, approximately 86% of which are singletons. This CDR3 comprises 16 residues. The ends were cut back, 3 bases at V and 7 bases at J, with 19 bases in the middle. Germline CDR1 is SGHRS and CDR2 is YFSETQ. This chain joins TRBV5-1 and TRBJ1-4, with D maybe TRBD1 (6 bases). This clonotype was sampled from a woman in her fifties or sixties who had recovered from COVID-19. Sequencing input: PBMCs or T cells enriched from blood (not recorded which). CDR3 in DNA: TGCGCCAGCAGCTGGTCGGTAGGGCAGGGGAGTGAAAAACTGTTTTTT. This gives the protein CASSWSVGQGSEKLFF.